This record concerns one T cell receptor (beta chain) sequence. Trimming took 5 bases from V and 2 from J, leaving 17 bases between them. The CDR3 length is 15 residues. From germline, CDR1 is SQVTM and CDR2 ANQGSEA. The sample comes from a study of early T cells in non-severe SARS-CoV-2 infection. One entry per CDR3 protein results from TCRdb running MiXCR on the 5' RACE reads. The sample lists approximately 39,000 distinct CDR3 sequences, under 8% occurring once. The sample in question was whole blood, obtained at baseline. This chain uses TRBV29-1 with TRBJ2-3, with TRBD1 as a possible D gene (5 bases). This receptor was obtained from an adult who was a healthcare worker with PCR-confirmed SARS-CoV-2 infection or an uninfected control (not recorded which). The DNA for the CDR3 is TGCAGCGTTAGTCCGACAGCAGGCATCACAGATACGCAGTATTTT. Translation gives CSVSPTAGITDTQYF.